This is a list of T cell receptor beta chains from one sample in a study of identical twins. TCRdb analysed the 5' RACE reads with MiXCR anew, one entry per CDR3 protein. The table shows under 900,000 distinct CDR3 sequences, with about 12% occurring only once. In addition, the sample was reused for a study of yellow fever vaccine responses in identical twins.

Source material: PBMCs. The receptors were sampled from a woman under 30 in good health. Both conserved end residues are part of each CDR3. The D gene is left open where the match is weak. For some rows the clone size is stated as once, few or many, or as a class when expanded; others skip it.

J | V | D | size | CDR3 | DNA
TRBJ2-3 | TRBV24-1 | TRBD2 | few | CATSGFTSGRADTQYF | TGTGCCACCAGTGGATTTACTAGCGGGAGAGCAGATACGCAGTATTTT
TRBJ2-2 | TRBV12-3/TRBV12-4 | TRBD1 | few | CASRTGVNGELFF | TGTGCCAGCAGGACAGGGGTGAACGGGGAGCTGTTTTTT
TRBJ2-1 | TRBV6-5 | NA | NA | CASSYQTGYNEQFF | TGTGCCAGCAGTTACCAGACGGGATACAATGAGCAGTTCTTC
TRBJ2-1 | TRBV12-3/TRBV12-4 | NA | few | CASGGLPYNEQFF | TGTGCCAGCGGGGGGCTACCCTACAATGAGCAGTTCTTC
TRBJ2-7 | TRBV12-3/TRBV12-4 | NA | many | CASSLTGQSSYEQYF | TGTGCCAGCAGTTTAACAGGACAGAGCTCCTACGAGCAGTACTTC
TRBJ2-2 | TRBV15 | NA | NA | CATTLLGTEELFF | TGTGCCACCACTCTCTTGGGAACCGAGGAGCTGTTTTTT
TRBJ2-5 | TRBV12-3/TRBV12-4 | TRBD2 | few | CASRPTSGKQETQYF | TGTGCCAGCAGACCGACTAGCGGCAAACAAGAGACCCAGTACTTC
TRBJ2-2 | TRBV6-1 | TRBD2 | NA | CASRALATNTGELFF | TGTGCCAGCAGAGCACTAGCGACGAACACCGGGGAGCTGTTTTTT
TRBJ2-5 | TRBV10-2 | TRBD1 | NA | CASREWDRGGQETQYF | TGCGCCAGCAGAGAATGGGACAGGGGTGGGCAAGAGACCCAGTACTTC
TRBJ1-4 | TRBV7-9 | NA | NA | CASSLTGDRTREKLFF | TGTGCCAGCAGCTTAACGGGGGACCGGACTAGGGAAAAACTGTTTTTT
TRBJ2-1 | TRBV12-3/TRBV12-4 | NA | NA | CASSLGQRWDEQFF | TGTGCCAGCAGTTTAGGCCAGCGATGGGATGAGCAGTTCTTC
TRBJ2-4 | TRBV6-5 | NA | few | CASSYVAGVAKNIQYF | TGTGCCAGCAGTTACGTCGCAGGGGTAGCCAAAAACATTCAGTACTTC
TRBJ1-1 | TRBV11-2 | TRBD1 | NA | CASSSSGGVGTEAFF | TGTGCCAGCAGCTCCTCAGGGGGCGTGGGCACTGAAGCTTTCTTT
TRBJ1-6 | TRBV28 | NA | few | CASSSGTPLHF | TGTGCCAGCAGCTCAGGGACACCCCTCCACTTT
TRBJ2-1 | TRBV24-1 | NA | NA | CAVEGGPSGTYNEQFF | TGTGCCGTCGAGGGGGGTCCATCGGGCACCTACAATGAGCAGTTCTTC
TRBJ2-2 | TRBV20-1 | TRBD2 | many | CSARSGRDTGELFF | TGCAGTGCTAGGAGCGGGAGAGACACCGGGGAGCTGTTTTTT
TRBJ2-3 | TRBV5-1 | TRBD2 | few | CASSRSGATTDTQYF | TGCGCCAGCAGCCGTAGCGGGGCAACCACAGATACGCAGTATTTT
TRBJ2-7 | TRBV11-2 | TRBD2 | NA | CASSRRAGTSGRGPSYEQYF | TGTGCCAGCAGCCGCCGCGCCGGGACTAGCGGGAGAGGGCCTTCTTACGAGCAGTACTTC
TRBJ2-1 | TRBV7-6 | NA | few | CASSSGTSINNEQFF | TGTGCCAGCAGCTCCGGGACTTCCATAAACAATGAGCAGTTCTTC
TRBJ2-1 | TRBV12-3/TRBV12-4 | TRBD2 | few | CASSILAGGPSEQFF | TGTGCCAGCAGTATACTAGCGGGAGGGCCAAGTGAGCAGTTCTTC
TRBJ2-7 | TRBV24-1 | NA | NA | CATSDTHEQYF | TGTGCCACCAGTGACACTCACGAGCAGTACTTC
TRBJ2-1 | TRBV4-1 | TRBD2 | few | CASSQTSGVGEQFF | TGCGCCAGCAGCCAGACTAGCGGGGTAGGGGAGCAGTTCTTC
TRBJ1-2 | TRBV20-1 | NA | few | CSARDGTDLNYGYTF | TGCAGTGCTAGAGATGGAACGGATCTTAACTATGGCTACACCTTC
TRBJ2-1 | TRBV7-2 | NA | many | CASSLARGVFYNEQFF | TGTGCCAGCAGCTTAGCGCGGGGAGTTTTCTACAATGAGCAGTTCTTC
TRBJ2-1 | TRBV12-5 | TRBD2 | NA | CASDTGGGLAGVYEQFF | TGTGCTAGTGACACCGGAGGAGGGCTAGCGGGAGTCTATGAGCAGTTCTTC
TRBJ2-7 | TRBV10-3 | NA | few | CAISEVSPSYEQYF | TGTGCCATCAGTGAGGTTTCCCCATCCTACGAGCAGTACTTC
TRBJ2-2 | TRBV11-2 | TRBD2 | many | CASSLSGGQELFF | TGTGCCAGCAGCTTAAGCGGGGGCCAGGAGCTGTTTTTT
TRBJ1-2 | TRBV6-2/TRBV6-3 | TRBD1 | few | CASSYSDRVYGYTF | TGTGCCAGCAGTTACTCGGACAGGGTGTATGGCTACACCTTC
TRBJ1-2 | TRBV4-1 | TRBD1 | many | CASSRISGGRDTGYTF | TGCGCCAGCAGCCGAATCTCAGGGGGCAGGGATACTGGCTACACCTTC
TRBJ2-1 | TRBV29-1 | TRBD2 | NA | CSADSGRANEQFF | TGCAGCGCAGATAGCGGGAGGGCGAATGAGCAGTTCTTC
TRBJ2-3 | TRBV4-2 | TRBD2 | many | CASSPFDSGFTDTQYF | TGTGCCAGCAGCCCCTTTGATAGCGGGTTCACAGATACGCAGTATTTT
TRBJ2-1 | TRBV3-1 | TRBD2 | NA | CASSQDVGRTMYNEQFF | TGTGCCAGCAGCCAAGATGTCGGGAGGACGATGTACAATGAGCAGTTCTTC
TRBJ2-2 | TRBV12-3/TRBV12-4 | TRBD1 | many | CASTWTGPTGELFF | TGTGCCAGCACCTGGACAGGGCCCACCGGGGAGCTGTTTTTT
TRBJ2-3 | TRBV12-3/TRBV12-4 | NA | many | CASSYKTGGKTQYF | TGTGCCAGCAGTTATAAAACAGGTGGCAAAACGCAGTATTTT
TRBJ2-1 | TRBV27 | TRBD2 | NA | CASSLRLAGVGYREQFF | TGTGCCAGCAGTCTCCGTCTAGCGGGAGTTGGGTATCGTGAGCAGTTCTTC
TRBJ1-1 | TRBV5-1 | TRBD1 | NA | CASSYGQGGPEAFF | TGCGCCAGCAGCTATGGACAGGGTGGCCCTGAAGCTTTCTTT
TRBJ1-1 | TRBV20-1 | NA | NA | CSSQGGFRMNTEAFF | TGCAGTTCTCAGGGAGGGTTCCGGATGAACACTGAAGCTTTCTTT
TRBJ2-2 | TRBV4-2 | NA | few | CASSQEGRGSGELFF | TGTGCCAGCAGCCAAGAGGGTCGCGGGTCCGGGGAGCTGTTTTTT
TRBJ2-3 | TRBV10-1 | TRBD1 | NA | CASSEGWGQGSDTQYF | TGCGCCAGCAGTGAAGGATGGGGACAGGGGTCAGATACGCAGTATTTT
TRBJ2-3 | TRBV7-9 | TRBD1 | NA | CASSRRSGGEDTQYF | TGTGCCAGCAGCCGGAGGTCAGGGGGAGAAGATACGCAGTATTTT
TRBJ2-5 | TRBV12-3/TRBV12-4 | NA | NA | CASSLLQGRGTQYF | TGTGCCAGCAGTTTACTACAGGGTAGGGGGACCCAGTACTTC
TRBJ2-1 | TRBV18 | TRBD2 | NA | CASSPGTSGRAILHEQFF | TGTGCCAGCTCACCCGGGACTAGCGGGAGGGCGATACTCCATGAGCAGTTCTTC
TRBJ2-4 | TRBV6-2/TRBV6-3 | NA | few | CASSYSLLRVAKNIQYF | TGTGCCAGCAGTTACTCTCTCCTGCGGGTAGCCAAAAACATTCAGTACTTC
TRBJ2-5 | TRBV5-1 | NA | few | CASSLVGASGETQYF | TGCGCCAGCAGCTTGGTGGGGGCCAGCGGTGAGACCCAGTACTTC
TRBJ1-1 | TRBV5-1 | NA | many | CASTGMSDTEAFF | TGCGCCAGCACCGGCATGAGTGACACTGAAGCTTTCTTT
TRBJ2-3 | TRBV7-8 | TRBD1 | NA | CASSRQGFAVDTQYF | TGTGCCAGCAGCCGACAGGGGTTTGCCGTGGATACGCAGTATTTT
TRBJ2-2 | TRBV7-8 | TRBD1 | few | CASSNRDRVNTGELFF | TGTGCCAGCAGTAACCGGGACAGAGTTAACACCGGGGAGCTGTTTTTT
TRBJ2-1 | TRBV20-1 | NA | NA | CSAQMAGQTQFF | TGCAGTGCTCAAATGGCGGGACAGACGCAGTTCTTC
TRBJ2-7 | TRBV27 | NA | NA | CASSQPGRAHEQYF | TGTGCCAGCAGCCAACCCGGGCGTGCCCACGAGCAGTACTTC
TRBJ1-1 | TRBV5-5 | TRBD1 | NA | CASSLNDRVDEAFF | TGTGCCAGCAGCTTGAATGACAGGGTCGATGAAGCTTTCTTT
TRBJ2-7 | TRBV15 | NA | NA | CATSPRHSEDVSYEQYF | TGTGCCACCAGTCCCCGCCATAGCGAGGATGTCTCCTACGAGCAGTACTTC
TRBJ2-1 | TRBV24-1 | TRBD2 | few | CATSEVAGEGNEQFF | TGTGCCACCAGTGAGGTAGCGGGAGAAGGGAATGAGCAGTTCTTC